This T cell receptor (beta chain) was observed in a study of OX40 agonist ivuxolimab in advanced cancers. General study points: It was also the case that some nonresponders had low normalized T-cell clonal expansion.

Regarding this clone: What it binds is unknown.

Profiling relied on immunoSEQ multiplex PCR, and the TCRdb table lists in-frame clones only, not all of them. The sample includes approximately 49,000 clones, about 85% of them seen just once. The source of this sequence is an adult with an advanced solid tumor such as melanoma, head and neck, liver or kidney cancer. This material consisted of CD4+ or CD8+ T cells sorted from blood, taken in a trial of the OX40 agonist ivuxolimab.

For the CDR3, the DNA is TGCGCCAGCAGCTCTCTAGCGAACCAGGCCAAAAACATTCAGTACTTC. As protein: CASSSLANQAKNIQYF. The chain joins TRBV5-1 to TRBJ2-4; maybe TRBD2 (6 bases). Between the trimmed V and J ends, which lost 3 bases and 1 base, there was a span of 14 bases. There are 16 residues in the CDR3. Germline CDR1 and CDR2: SGHRS and YFSETQ. The full variable domain, completed using reference TRBV5-1 and TRBJ2-4, is KAGVTQTPRYLIKTRGQQVTLSCSPISGHRSVSWYQQTPGQGLQFLFEYFSETQRNKGNFPGRFSGRQFSNSRSEMNVSTLELGDSALYLCASSSLANQAKNIQYFGAGTRLSVL.